This T cell receptor (beta chain) stems from a study of Ad26.COV2.S vaccination and SARS-CoV-2 variants. As for treatment: approximately 18 received Ad26.COV2.S at low or high dose, single or two shots; several received placebo; per-sample allocation not given. After the first vaccine or placebo injection, samples were drawn on day 63. CDR1 KGHSH and CDR2 LQKENI come from the germline V gene. The V gene lost 2 bases and the J gene lost 5 bases, with 15 bases spanning the gap. This CDR3 is 15 amino acids long. Using immunoSEQ multiplex PCR, the repertoire was profiled, and TCRdb retains in-frame clones only, with some absent. Of 250,000 or so clones listed, 87% are singletons.

This chain links TRBV18 with TRBJ2-5; TRBD1 is a possible D gene (6 bases). The source material was peripheral blood, sampled in a trial of Ad26.COV2.S vaccine versus placebo. The sequence was obtained from a person aged 18-60 years who received the Ad26.COV2.S COVID-19 vaccine or a placebo. The CDR3 reads CASSPETGRWETQYF. As DNA, the CDR3 is TGTGCCAGCTCACCAGAAACAGGGCGATGGGAGACCCAGTACTTC.